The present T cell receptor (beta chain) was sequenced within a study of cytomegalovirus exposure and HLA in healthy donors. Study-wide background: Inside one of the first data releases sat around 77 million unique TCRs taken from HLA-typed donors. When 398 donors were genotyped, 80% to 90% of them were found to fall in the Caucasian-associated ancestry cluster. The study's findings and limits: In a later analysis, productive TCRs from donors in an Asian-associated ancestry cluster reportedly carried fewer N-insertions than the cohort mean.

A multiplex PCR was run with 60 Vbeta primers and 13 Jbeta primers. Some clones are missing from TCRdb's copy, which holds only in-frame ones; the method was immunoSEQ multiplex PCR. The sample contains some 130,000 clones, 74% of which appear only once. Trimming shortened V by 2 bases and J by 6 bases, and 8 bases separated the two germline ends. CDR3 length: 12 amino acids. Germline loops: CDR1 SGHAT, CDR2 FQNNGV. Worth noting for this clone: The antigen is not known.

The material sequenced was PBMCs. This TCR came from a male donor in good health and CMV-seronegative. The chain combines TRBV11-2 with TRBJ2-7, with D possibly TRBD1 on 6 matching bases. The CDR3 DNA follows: TGTGCCAGCAGCTTAAGAGGGGGCGAGCAGTACTTC. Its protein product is CASSLRGGEQYF.